This T cell receptor beta chain was recovered during a study of T-cell reconstitution after alpha-beta-depleted transplantation in children. As regards this clonotype: Its target is not known.

Findings and caveats of the study: Expanded graft clones, several hundred of them, were reportedly the source of alpha-beta T cells about two months after transplant.

Preparation of the TCRbeta library was carried out with unique molecular identifiers. TCRdb reprocessed the PCR reads with MiXCR, giving one entry per CDR3 protein. Of about 250,000 distinct CDR3 sequences in the sample, 20% to 30% were seen once. V lost 4 bases and J lost 3; bases outside the gene matches: 4. CDR1 and CDR2 from the germline V gene are MNHNS and SASEGT. The CDR3 contains 14 residues. The clonotype originates from a female patient aged 2-10 years who had a stem cell transplant for congenital amegakaryocytic thrombocytopenia, so the T cells may come from the graft donor. The input for sequencing was PBMCs, mostly from graft donor cells, taken 360 days after TCRalphabeta/CD19-depleted stem cell transplant. The genes are TRBV6-1 and TRBJ2-3, with 7 bases that match TRBD1. The CDR3 protein is CASSGQGWTDTQYF. CDR3 DNA: TGTGCCAGCAGTGGACAGGGCTGGACAGATACGCAGTATTTT.